The 5 T cell receptor beta chains below come from one sample, sequenced in a study of CD8 T cells in ankylosing spondylitis. Overall study results and limits: A motif of roughly 8 highly homologous TCR beta variants was seen as apparently characteristic of ankylosing spondylitis blood.

TCRdb used MiXCR to reprocess the 5' RACE reads, holding one entry per CDR3 protein. The sample records tens of thousands of distinct CDR3 sequences, about 8.3% being singletons. These receptors have no identified antigens. The sequenced material came from blood, either unsorted or a sorted T cell fraction (not recorded which). Source of these receptors: a male donor with ankylosing spondylitis.

Only a few counts were recorded for this clonotype. The chain recombines TRBV12-3 or TRBV12-4 with TRBJ2-1, with 11 bases matching TRBD2. The CDR3 has 15 amino acids. J gave up 6 bases and V 3 bases, and 4 bases lay outside the gene matches. DNA for the CDR3: TGTGCCAGCAGTTTGGGGACTAGCGGAGTCAATGAGCAGTTCTTC. It translates to CASSLGTSGVNEQFF.

This chain joins TRBV5-6 and TRBJ1-5, with 8 bases identical to TRBD1. V dropped 0 bases and J dropped 2; count of bases not matched to a gene: 4. The germline CDR1 and CDR2 sequences are SGHDT and YYEEEE. This CDR3 contains 16 residues. The CDR3 loop reads CASSLASGGGNQPQHF. CDR3 nucleotides: TGTGCCAGCAGCTTGGCCTCAGGGGGCGGCAATCAGCCCCAGCATTTT.

This clonotype has more than one count but fewer than ten. The J gene is TRBJ1-2, the V gene TRBV4-1; D is undetermined. CDR1 is MGHRA, CDR2 YSYEKL, per germline. V lost 3 bases to trimming and J lost 6 bases, with 5 bases between them. The CDR3 extends over 11 amino acids. The CDR3 reads CASSQRDGYTF. The DNA for the CDR3 is TGCGCCAGCAGCCAGCGGGATGGCTACACCTTC.

This clonotype was seen many times. The genes are TRBV6-2 or TRBV6-3 and TRBJ2-1; weak D call: TRBD1 (6 bases). The CDR3 sequence is 15 residues long. Trimming removed 0 bases at V and 5 bases at J, with 11 bases between. Germline loops: CDR1 MNHEY, CDR2 SVGEGT. CDR3 bases: TGTGCCAGCAGTTACTCTAACAGGGTTGACAATGAGCAGTTCTTC. Its protein product is CASSYSNRVDNEQFF.

This chain uses TRBV10-1 with TRBJ2-2; tentative D call: TRBD2 (5 bases). This CDR3 has 13 residues. Germline assignment: CDR1 WNHNN and CDR2 SYGVQD (reference sequence). The V gene lost 1 base and the J gene lost 7 bases, with 7 bases spanning the gap. Here the CDR3 reads CASSELRVGELFF. The CDR3, as DNA: TGCGCCAGCAGTGAGTTGCGGGTCGGGGAGCTGTTTTTT.